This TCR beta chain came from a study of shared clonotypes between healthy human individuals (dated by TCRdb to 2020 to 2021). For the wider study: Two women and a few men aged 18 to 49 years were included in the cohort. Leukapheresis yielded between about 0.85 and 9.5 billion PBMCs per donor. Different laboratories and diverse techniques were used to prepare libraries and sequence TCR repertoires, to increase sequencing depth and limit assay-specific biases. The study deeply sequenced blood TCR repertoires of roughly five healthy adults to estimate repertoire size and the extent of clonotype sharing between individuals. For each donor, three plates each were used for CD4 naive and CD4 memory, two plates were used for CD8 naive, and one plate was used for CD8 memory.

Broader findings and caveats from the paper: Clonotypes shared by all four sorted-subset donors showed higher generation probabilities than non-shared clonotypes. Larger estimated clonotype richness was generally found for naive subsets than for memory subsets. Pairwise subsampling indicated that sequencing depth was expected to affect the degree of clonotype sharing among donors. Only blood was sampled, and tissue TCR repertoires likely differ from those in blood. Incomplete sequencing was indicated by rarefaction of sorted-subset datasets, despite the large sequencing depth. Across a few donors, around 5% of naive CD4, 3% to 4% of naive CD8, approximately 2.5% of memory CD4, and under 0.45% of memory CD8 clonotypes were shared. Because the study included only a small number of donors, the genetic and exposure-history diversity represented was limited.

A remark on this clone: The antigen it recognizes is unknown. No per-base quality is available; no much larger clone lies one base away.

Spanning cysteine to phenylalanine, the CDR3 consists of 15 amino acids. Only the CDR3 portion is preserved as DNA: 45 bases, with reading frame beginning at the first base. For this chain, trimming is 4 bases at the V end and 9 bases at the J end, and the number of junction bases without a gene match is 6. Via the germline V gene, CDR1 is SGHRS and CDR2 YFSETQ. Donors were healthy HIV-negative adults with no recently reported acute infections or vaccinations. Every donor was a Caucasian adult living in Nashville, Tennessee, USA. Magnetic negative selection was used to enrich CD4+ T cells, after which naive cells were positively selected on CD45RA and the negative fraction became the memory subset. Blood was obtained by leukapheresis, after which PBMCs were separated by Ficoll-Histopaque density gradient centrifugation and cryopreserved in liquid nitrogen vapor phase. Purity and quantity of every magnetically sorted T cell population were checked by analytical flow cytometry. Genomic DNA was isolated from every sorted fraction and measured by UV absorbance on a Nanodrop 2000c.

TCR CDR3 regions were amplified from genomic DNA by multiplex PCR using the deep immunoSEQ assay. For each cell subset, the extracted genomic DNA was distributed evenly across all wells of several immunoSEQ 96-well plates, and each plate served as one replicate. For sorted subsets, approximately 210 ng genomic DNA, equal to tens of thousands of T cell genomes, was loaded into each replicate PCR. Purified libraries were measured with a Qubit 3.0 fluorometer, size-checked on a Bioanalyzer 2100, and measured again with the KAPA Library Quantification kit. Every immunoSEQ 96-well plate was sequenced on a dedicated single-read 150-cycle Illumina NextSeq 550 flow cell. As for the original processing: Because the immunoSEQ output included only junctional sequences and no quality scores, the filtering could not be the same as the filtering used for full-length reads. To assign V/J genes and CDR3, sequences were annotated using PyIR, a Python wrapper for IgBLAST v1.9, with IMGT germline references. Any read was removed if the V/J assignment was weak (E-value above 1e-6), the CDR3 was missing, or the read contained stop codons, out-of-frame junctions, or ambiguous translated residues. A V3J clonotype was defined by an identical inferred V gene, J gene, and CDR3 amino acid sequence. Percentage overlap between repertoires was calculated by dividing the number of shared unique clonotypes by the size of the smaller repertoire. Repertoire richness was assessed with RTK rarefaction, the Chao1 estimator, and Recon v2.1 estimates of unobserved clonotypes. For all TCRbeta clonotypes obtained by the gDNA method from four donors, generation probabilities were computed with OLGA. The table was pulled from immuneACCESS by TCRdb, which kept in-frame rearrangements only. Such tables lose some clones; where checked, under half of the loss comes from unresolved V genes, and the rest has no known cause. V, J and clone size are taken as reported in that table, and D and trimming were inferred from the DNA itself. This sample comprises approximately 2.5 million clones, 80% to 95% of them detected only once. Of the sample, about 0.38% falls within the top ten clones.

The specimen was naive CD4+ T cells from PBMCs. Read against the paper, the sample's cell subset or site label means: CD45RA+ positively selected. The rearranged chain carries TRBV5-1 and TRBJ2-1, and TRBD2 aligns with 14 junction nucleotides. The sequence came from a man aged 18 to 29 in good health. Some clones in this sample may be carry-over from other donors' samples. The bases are TGCGCCAGCAGCGAGGGACTAGCGGGAGCGGTTGAGCAGTTCTTC. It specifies CASSEGLAGAVEQFF. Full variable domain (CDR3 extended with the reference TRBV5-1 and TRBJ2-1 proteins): KAGVTQTPRYLIKTRGQQVTLSCSPISGHRSVSWYQQTPGQGLQFLFEYFSETQRNKGNFPGRFSGRQFSNSRSEMNVSTLELGDSALYLCASSEGLAGAVEQFFGPGTRLTVL.